This TCR beta chain came from a study of blood T cell repertoires in COVID-19. Study-wide background: There were acute and convalescent COVID-19 samples, and they came from the United States, Italy and Spain. The analysed material was cDNA or gDNA that came from T cells, B-cell-depleted T cells, or PBMCs.

Authors' methods: The assay estimated nucleated cells by amplifying reference gene primers. The repertoire was sequenced with immunoSEQ multiplex PCR; TCRdb's copy has only in-frame clones and lacks some. That table is the source of V, J and clone size, and D and trimming were worked out from the DNA. The sample consists of about 74,000 clones, around 90% of them appearing once. Sequencing used peripheral blood. The source is an elderly woman with active or convalescent COVID-19.

CDR3 loop: CASSYIGYGGAYEQYF. In nucleotides, the CDR3 is TGTGCCAGCAGTTACATTGGTTATGGCGGGGCCTACGAGCAGTACTTC. This chain uses TRBV6-5 with TRBJ2-7; D is possibly TRBD2 (6 bases). V lost 2 bases to trimming and J lost 2 bases, with 16 bases between them. Germline V gene lookup returns CDR1 MNHEY and CDR2 SVGAGI. The CDR3 has 16 amino acids.